The clone carrying this T cell receptor (beta chain) was counted a few times. Researchers sorted participants into cohorts using their self-reported clinical history. The sample originates from a study of blood T cell repertoires in COVID-19. Looking at the study overall: The cDNA or gDNA used as material had been derived from T cells, B-cell-depleted T cells, or PBMCs.

The CDR3 runs to 12 residues. V was clipped by 2 bases and J by 6 bases, with 7 bases between them. The repertoire was sequenced with immunoSEQ multiplex PCR; TCRdb's copy has only in-frame clones and lacks some. The sample consists of 200,000 to 300,000 clones, approximately 85% of them appearing once. Sample: PBMCs or T cells enriched from blood (not recorded which). This rearrangement joins TRBV12-3 or TRBV12-4 to TRBJ1-2, with D uncertain. The clonotype was recovered from a woman aged 50 to 60 with acute COVID-19. In nucleotides, the CDR3 is TGTGCCAGCAGTTTATTCCTCGATGGCTACACCTTC. Translation gives CASSLFLDGYTF.